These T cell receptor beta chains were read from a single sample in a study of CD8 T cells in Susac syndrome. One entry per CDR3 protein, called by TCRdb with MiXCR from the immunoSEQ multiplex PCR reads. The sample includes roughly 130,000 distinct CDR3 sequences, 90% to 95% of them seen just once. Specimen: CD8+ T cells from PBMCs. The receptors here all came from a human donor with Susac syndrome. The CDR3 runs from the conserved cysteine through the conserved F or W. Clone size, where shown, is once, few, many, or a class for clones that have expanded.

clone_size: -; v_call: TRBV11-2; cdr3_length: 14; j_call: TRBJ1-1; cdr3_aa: CASSFTGKGTEAFF
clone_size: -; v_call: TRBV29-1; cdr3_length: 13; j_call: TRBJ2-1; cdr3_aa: CSVEGGRYNEQFF
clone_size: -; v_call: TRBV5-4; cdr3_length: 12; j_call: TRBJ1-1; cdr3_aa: CASSLQSGRAFF
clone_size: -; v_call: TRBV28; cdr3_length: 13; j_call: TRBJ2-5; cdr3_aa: CATSHAGAETQYF
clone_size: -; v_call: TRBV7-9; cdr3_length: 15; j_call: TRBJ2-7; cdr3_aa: CASSPHGGGTYEQYF
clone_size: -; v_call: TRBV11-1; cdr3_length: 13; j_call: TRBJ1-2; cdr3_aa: CASSRTGAGGYTF
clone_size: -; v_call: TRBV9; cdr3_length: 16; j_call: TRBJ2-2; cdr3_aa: CASTDQDSSNTGELFF
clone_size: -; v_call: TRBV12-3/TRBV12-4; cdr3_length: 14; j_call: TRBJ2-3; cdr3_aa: CASSLMANTDTQYF
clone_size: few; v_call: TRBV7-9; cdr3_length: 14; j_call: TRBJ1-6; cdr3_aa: CASSPTGGGSPLHF
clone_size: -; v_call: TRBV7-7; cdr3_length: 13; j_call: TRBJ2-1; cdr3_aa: CASSYTLGSQQFF
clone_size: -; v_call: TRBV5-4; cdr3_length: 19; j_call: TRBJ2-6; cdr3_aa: CASSLGLAGGRSGANVLTF
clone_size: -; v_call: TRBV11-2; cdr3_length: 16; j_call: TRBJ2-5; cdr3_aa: CASSARDSEILGTQYF
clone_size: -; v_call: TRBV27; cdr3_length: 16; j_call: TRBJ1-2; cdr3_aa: CASSPAGTANSYGYTF
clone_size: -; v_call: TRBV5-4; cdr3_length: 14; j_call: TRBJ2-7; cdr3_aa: CASSLADRGYEQYF
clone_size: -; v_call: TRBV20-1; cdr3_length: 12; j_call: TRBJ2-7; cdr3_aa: CSARASAREQYF
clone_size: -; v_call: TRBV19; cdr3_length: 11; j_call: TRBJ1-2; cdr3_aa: CASSKGSGYTF
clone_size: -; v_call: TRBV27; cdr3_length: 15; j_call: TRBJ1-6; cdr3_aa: CASSPFSSGSSPLHF
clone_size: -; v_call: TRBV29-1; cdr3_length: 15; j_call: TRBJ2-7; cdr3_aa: CSVGGHREPSYEQYF
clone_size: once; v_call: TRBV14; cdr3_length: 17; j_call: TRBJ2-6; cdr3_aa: CASSQVKGEAGANVLTF
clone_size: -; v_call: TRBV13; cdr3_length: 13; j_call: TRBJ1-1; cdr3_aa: CASSMGQNTEAFF
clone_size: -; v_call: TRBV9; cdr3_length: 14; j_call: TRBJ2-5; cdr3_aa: CASSPSGAPETQYF